These T cell receptor beta chains were read from a single sample in a study of blood T cell repertoires in COVID-19. Clones were read by immunoSEQ multiplex PCR, and TCRdb kept only the in-frame ones, dropping some. The sample lists over 200,000 clones, approximately 80% occurring once. Sequencing used peripheral blood. These receptors all come from a man between 40 and 49 years old with acute or convalescent COVID-19. Both conserved end residues are part of each CDR3. D genes are given only for firm matches. The listing skips clone size in some rows; elsewhere it reads once, few, many or a size class.

CDR3,DNA,V,J,D,size
CASSLPGGGEKLFF,TGCGCCAGCAGCTTGCCGGGAGGGGGTGAAAAACTGTTTTTT,TRBV5-1,TRBJ1-4,.,.
CASSQLAGVFNEQFF,TGTGCCAGCAGCCAATTAGCGGGAGTCTTCAATGAGCAGTTCTTC,TRBV4-2,TRBJ2-1,TRBD2,.
CASSFRLNNEQFF,TGTGCCAGTAGTTTCCGACTGAACAATGAGCAGTTCTTC,TRBV19,TRBJ2-1,.,.
CAWSPPFGTGLLEAFF,TGTGCCTGGAGTCCCCCTTTTGGGACAGGCTTACTAGAAGCTTTCTTT,TRBV30,TRBJ1-1,TRBD1,once
CASGGTNSYEQYF,TGTGCTAGTGGGGGGACAAACTCCTACGAGCAGTACTTC,TRBV12-5,TRBJ2-7,.,.
CASSYLPGETQYF,TGTGCCAGCAGTTACCTCCCCGGAGAGACCCAGTACTTC,TRBV6-5,TRBJ2-5,.,.
CASSELPGQGAHEQYF,TGTGCCAGCAGCGAACTTCCGGGACAGGGGGCCCACGAGCAGTACTTC,TRBV7-3,TRBJ2-7,TRBD1,.
CSAGGRTEAFF,TGCAGTGCGGGAGGGAGGACTGAAGCTTTCTTT,TRBV20-1,TRBJ1-1,.,.
CASSKTAGGRERQPQHF,TGTGCCAGCAGTAAAACGGCAGGGGGCCGGGAAAGACAGCCCCAGCATTTT,TRBV27,TRBJ1-5,TRBD1,once
CASSATGADTQYF,TGTGCCAGCAGCGCCACAGGGGCAGATACGCAGTATTTT,TRBV9,TRBJ2-3,TRBD1,.
CASSLQGHGYTF,TGTGCCAGTAGCCTACAGGGACATGGCTACACCTTC,TRBV19,TRBJ1-2,.,few
CASSPARDQPQHF,TGTGCCAGCAGCCCAGCACGGGATCAGCCCCAGCATTTT,TRBV28,TRBJ1-5,.,.
CASSHWDRSNAYEQYF,TGTGCCAGCAGCCATTGGGACAGGAGTAACGCCTACGAGCAGTACTTC,TRBV3-1/TRBV3-2,TRBJ2-7,TRBD1,.
CASSPGQGDTEAFF,TGCGCCAGCAGTCCTGGACAGGGCGATACTGAAGCTTTCTTT,TRBV5-1,TRBJ1-1,TRBD1,.
CASSGTDQETQYF,TGCGCCAGCAGCGGAACAGATCAAGAGACCCAGTACTTC,TRBV4-1,TRBJ2-5,.,.
CASSPRQEQYF,TGTGCCAGCAGTCCCCGTCAGGAGCAGTACTTC,TRBV7-6,TRBJ2-7,.,.
CASSLGMLYYGYTF,TGTGCCAGCAGCCTCGGGATGTTGTACTATGGCTACACCTTC,TRBV14,TRBJ1-2,.,once
CASSVRLAGVHSQYF,TGTGCCAGCAGCGTTCGACTAGCGGGAGTCCATTCGCAGTATTTT,TRBV7-2,TRBJ2-3,TRBD2,few
CASGFRAGNGNTIYF,TGTGCTAGTGGTTTTCGTGCAGGGAACGGAAACACCATATATTTT,TRBV12-5,TRBJ1-3,.,.
CASSPRDRGNYGYTF,TGTGCCAGCAGCCCTCGGGACAGGGGGAACTATGGCTACACCTTC,TRBV3-1/TRBV3-2,TRBJ1-2,TRBD1,once
CASSVTISNTEAFF,TGTGCCAGCAGTGTAACAATTTCGAACACTGAAGCTTTCTTT,TRBV5-5,TRBJ1-1,.,.
CASSVTSGSGNEQFF,TGTGCCAGCAGCGTGACTAGCGGGAGCGGCAATGAGCAGTTCTTC,TRBV11-3,TRBJ2-1,TRBD2,.
CASSQRGTPDNEQFF,TGTGCCAGCAGCCAGAGGGGGACCCCCGACAATGAGCAGTTCTTC,TRBV3-1/TRBV3-2,TRBJ2-1,.,.
CAWSAGGGNQPQHF,TGTGCCTGGAGTGCGGGTGGTGGCAATCAGCCCCAGCATTTT,TRBV30,TRBJ1-5,.,.
CASRRDLSSYEQYF,TGTGCCAGTAGAAGGGACTTGAGTTCCTACGAGCAGTACTTC,TRBV19,TRBJ2-7,.,.
CASSAGVETQYF,TGTGCCAGCAGTGCAGGGGTAGAGACCCAGTACTTC,TRBV6-2/TRBV6-3,TRBJ2-5,.,.
CASSLEQPNTEAFF,TGTGCCAGCAGCTTAGAACAGCCGAACACTGAAGCTTTCTTT,TRBV11-1,TRBJ1-1,.,.
CASSNRDRYGYTF,TGTGCCAGTAGTAACAGGGATCGCTATGGCTACACCTTC,TRBV19,TRBJ1-2,.,.
CASSLPTGKAFF,TGTGCCAGCAGCTTGCCGACAGGGAAGGCTTTCTTT,TRBV5-8,TRBJ1-1,TRBD1,.